This is a list of T cell receptor beta chains from one sample in a study of T cell responses to AZD1222 COVID-19 vaccine. Only in-frame clones appear in the TCRdb table, and some are missing; sequencing was by immunoSEQ multiplex PCR. The repertoire holds about 190,000 clones, more than 90% seen once, with 3.6% in the top ten. The sample here was peripheral blood, taken 28 days after the second dose of the MenACWY control vaccine. These receptors were collected from an adult who received the MenACWY meningococcal vaccine as a control. Each CDR3 is given with its conserved first and last residue. A D gene is named only where the DNA matches it firmly. Not all rows give a size; the values are once, few, many and, for expanded clones, a class.

V gene	J gene	clone size	D gene	CDR3 protein	CDR3 DNA
TRBV5-1	TRBJ1-5	.	.	CASSLAGYQPQHF	TGCGCCAGCAGCTTGGCGGGCTATCAGCCCCAGCATTTT
TRBV4-1	TRBJ1-1	once	.	CASSQVLPLNTEAFF	TGCGCCAGCAGCCAAGTTTTACCCTTGAACACTGAAGCTTTCTTT
TRBV2	TRBJ1-5	.	.	CASQPGENQPQHF	TGTGCCAGCCAACCTGGAGAGAATCAGCCCCAGCATTTT
TRBV11-1	TRBJ2-1	once	TRBD2	CASSPSGRVVDEQFF	TGTGCCAGCAGCCCTAGCGGGAGAGTTGTTGATGAGCAGTTCTTC
TRBV7-2	TRBJ2-2	.	.	CASSLISGSNTGELFF	TGTGCCAGCAGCTTGATCAGCGGGTCGAACACCGGGGAGCTGTTTTTT
TRBV7-2	TRBJ2-3	few	TRBD2	CASSLGVSGRSRTDTQYF	TGTGCCAGCAGCTTAGGGGTTAGCGGGAGATCTCGCACAGATACGCAGTATTTT
TRBV27	TRBJ1-1	.	.	CASSSDLGGGTEAFF	TGTGCCAGCAGCTCGGACCTCGGAGGCGGCACTGAAGCTTTCTTT
TRBV6-2/TRBV6-3	TRBJ2-2	.	.	CASSTLRDTGELFF	TGTGCCAGCAGTACCTTGCGGGACACCGGGGAGCTGTTTTTT
TRBV28	TRBJ2-6	.	.	CASSGGVLGANVLTF	TGTGCCAGCAGTGGAGGGGTTTTGGGGGCCAACGTCCTGACTTTC
TRBV19	TRBJ2-1	.	TRBD2	CASGPWGGYNEQFF	TGTGCCAGTGGGCCCTGGGGGGGATACAATGAGCAGTTCTTC
TRBV5-8	TRBJ1-2	.	.	CASSSHPGVGYGYTF	TGTGCCAGCAGCTCGCACCCTGGTGTTGGCTATGGCTACACCTTC
TRBV4-2	TRBJ1-2	.	.	CASSQAGERIYGYTF	TGTGCCAGCAGCCAGGCGGGTGAGCGGATCTATGGCTACACCTTC
TRBV18	TRBJ2-7	.	.	CASSPIGRTTGRDEQYF	TGTGCCAGCTCACCTATTGGAAGAACGACGGGCCGGGACGAGCAGTACTTC
TRBV28	TRBJ1-3	.	.	CASSHEGEAAGNTIYF	TGTGCCAGCAGCCACGAGGGGGAGGCGGCTGGAAACACCATATATTTT
TRBV7-9	TRBJ2-2	.	TRBD2	CASSDSGSPNTGELFF	TGTGCCAGCAGCGATAGCGGGTCCCCGAACACCGGGGAGCTGTTTTTT
TRBV12-3/TRBV12-4	TRBJ1-2	.	.	CASSLVAQVGYTF	TGTGCCAGCAGTTTAGTTGCACAGGTTGGCTACACCTTC
TRBV12-3/TRBV12-4	TRBJ1-2	.	.	CASSSGLYGYTF	TGTGCCAGCAGTTCGGGACTCTATGGCTACACCTTC
TRBV15	TRBJ1-4	.	TRBD1	CATSRGDRGANEKLFF	TGTGCCACCAGCAGGGGGGACAGGGGCGCTAATGAAAAACTGTTTTTT
TRBV19	TRBJ2-3	.	TRBD2	CASSISSGGTDTQYF	TGTGCCAGTAGTATCTCTAGCGGCGGGACAGATACGCAGTATTTT
TRBV5-1	TRBJ2-1	.	.	CASRPGFYNEQFF	TGCGCCAGCCGGCCGGGGTTTTACAATGAGCAGTTCTTC
TRBV5-4	TRBJ1-6	.	TRBD1	CASSWDRADSPLHF	TGTGCCAGCAGCTGGGACAGGGCCGATTCACCCCTCCACTTT
TRBV25-1	TRBJ1-1	.	.	CASTPRLTESGEAFF	TGTGCCAGCACCCCTAGGCTAACTGAATCCGGGGAAGCTTTCTTT
TRBV9	TRBJ2-1	.	.	CASSARGPGNNEQFF	TGTGCCAGCAGCGCCCGGGGACCCGGGAACAATGAGCAGTTCTTC
TRBV7-2	TRBJ2-2	.	.	CASSLGATTGELFF	TGTGCCAGCAGCTTAGGGGCCACCACCGGGGAGCTGTTTTTT
TRBV6-5	TRBJ2-2	.	.	CASSLSVTGTGELFF	TGTGCCAGCAGCTTATCTGTCACGGGCACCGGGGAGCTGTTTTTT
TRBV5-1	TRBJ1-3	few	.	CASSVSGGNSGNTIYF	TGCGCCAGCAGCGTCTCGGGGGGTAACTCTGGAAACACCATATATTTT
TRBV15	TRBJ2-5	.	TRBD2	CATSRDSLLGAGQTQYF	TGTGCCACCAGCAGAGATTCCCTTCTAGGAGCGGGACAGACCCAGTACTTC
TRBV5-1	TRBJ2-7	.	TRBD1	CASSLATGTGRHEQYF	TGCGCCAGCAGCTTGGCCACAGGGACAGGGAGACACGAGCAGTACTTC
TRBV28	TRBJ1-3	once	.	CASRGLLGNTIYF	TGTGCCAGCAGAGGGTTGTTAGGAAACACCATATATTTT
TRBV6-5	TRBJ1-1	once	TRBD1	CASDREKNTEAFF	TGTGCCAGCGACAGGGAGAAGAACACTGAAGCTTTCTTT
TRBV29-1	TRBJ2-3	once	TRBD2	CSVAAGGPDTQYF	TGCAGCGTTGCGGCGGGAGGGCCGGATACGCAGTATTTT
TRBV7-2	TRBJ2-7	.	TRBD2	CASSPGTRPEQYF	TGTGCCAGCAGCCCCGGGACTAGACCCGAGCAGTACTTC
TRBV5-1	TRBJ1-1	.	.	CASSLAGAMNTEAFF	TGCGCCAGCAGCTTGGCAGGGGCAATGAACACTGAAGCTTTCTTT